A selection of T cell receptor beta chains follows, all from one sample in a study of post-analysis software for immune sequencing data. Each CDR3 protein gets one entry after TCRdb re-called the PCR reads with MiXCR. The data show some 260,000 distinct CDR3 sequences, 30% to 45% seen once. Sequencing used blood. Every receptor here comes from a girl between 10 and 17 years old with multiple sclerosis. Each CDR3 is given with its conserved first and last residue. D genes are given only for firm matches. Not all rows give a size; the values are once, few, many and, for expanded clones, a class.

CDR3 protein	CDR3 DNA	clone size	D gene	V gene	J gene
CASSLGGSTEAFF	TGCGCCAGCAGCTTGGGGGGATCCACTGAAGCTTTCTTT	-	-	TRBV5-1	TRBJ1-1
CASSRTTGLAGWGSYNEQFF	TGCGCCAGCAGCCGCACAACGGGACTAGCAGGGTGGGGCTCCTACAATGAGCAGTTCTTC	many	TRBD2	TRBV4-1	TRBJ2-1
CASSPRGGGGANEQFF	TGTGCCAGCAGCCCCAGGGGCGGGGGGGGTGCCAATGAGCAGTTCTTC	many	TRBD2	TRBV7-9	TRBJ2-1
CSVAGLGANVLTF	TGCAGCGTTGCCGGGCTAGGGGCCAACGTCCTGACTTTC	many	-	TRBV29-1	TRBJ2-6
CSAEGGTSYNSPLHF	TGCAGTGCTGAGGGCGGAACGAGCTATAATTCACCCCTCCACTTT	many	-	TRBV20-1	TRBJ1-6
CASSLRGRSNTEAFF	TGTGCCAGCAGCCTACGAGGACGGTCGAACACTGAAGCTTTCTTT	-	-	TRBV5-5	TRBJ1-1
CSARDGTVNTEAFF	TGCAGTGCTAGAGACGGGACGGTGAACACTGAAGCTTTCTTT	many	-	TRBV20-1	TRBJ1-1
CASTSWARAGALQEIQYF	TGTGCCAGCACCTCCTGGGCCCGAGCGGGAGCCCTCCAAGAGATCCAGTACTTC	once	TRBD2	TRBV7-8	TRBJ2-5
CATSRDLGVNYGYTF	TGTGCCACCAGCAGAGATCTCGGGGTTAACTATGGCTACACCTTC	many	-	TRBV15	TRBJ1-2
CASSLTPSRNYEQYF	TGTGCCAGCAGCTTAACTCCCTCTCGGAACTACGAGCAGTACTTC	-	-	TRBV7-9	TRBJ2-7
CAIRIGDNEQFF	TGTGCCATCCGGATTGGAGACAATGAGCAGTTCTTC	many	-	TRBV10-3	TRBJ2-1
CASSARLSGQGYEQYF	TGTGCCAGCAGTGCGCGCCTTTCGGGACAGGGCTACGAGCAGTACTTC	-	TRBD1	TRBV25-1	TRBJ2-7
CASSSTIYEQYF	TGTGCCAGCAGCTCCACAATCTACGAGCAGTACTTC	-	-	TRBV7-2	TRBJ2-7
CASSLDVATNEKLFF	TGCGCCAGCAGCTTGGATGTTGCAACTAATGAAAAACTGTTTTTT	-	-	TRBV5-1	TRBJ1-4
CSAPNRYRAPNEQFF	TGCAGTGCTCCCAACCGGTACAGGGCTCCTAATGAGCAGTTCTTC	-	-	TRBV20-1	TRBJ2-1
CSVEKVGISTDTQYF	TGCAGCGTTGAAAAGGTGGGGATTAGCACAGATACGCAGTATTTT	-	-	TRBV29-1	TRBJ2-3
CAGRAGAGNEQFF	TGCGCCGGCCGAGCGGGAGCCGGGAATGAGCAGTTCTTC	few	TRBD2	TRBV5-1	TRBJ2-1
CASSLAREAGELFF	TGTGCCAGCAGTTTAGCCAGGGAGGCCGGGGAGCTGTTTTTT	-	-	TRBV12-3/TRBV12-4	TRBJ2-2
CSADGTSRHEQYF	TGCAGTGCCGACGGGACTAGTCGACACGAGCAGTACTTC	-	TRBD2	TRBV20-1	TRBJ2-7
CASSPDLNTGERFF	TGCGCCAGCAGCCCGGACTTGAACACCGGGGAGCGGTTTTTT	-	-	TRBV5-1	TRBJ2-2
CASSHRGLAGGDNTGELFF	TGTGCCAGCAGCCACCGCGGACTAGCGGGGGGCGATAACACCGGGGAGCTGTTTTTT	many	TRBD2	TRBV7-6	TRBJ2-2
CASSWGQLSSGANVLTF	TGCGCCAGCAGCTGGGGACAGCTTAGTTCTGGGGCCAACGTCCTGACTTTC	many	TRBD1	TRBV5-1	TRBJ2-6
CSARDRKRENLFSYNEQFF	TGCAGTGCTAGAGATCGTAAGCGGGAGAATCTATTCTCCTACAATGAGCAGTTCTTC	many	TRBD2	TRBV20-1	TRBJ2-1
CASSLDFGANVLTF	TGTGCCAGCAGCTTGGACTTTGGGGCCAACGTCCTGACTTTC	many	-	TRBV7-2	TRBJ2-6